Below, 9 T cell receptor beta chains from the same sample are listed, as sequenced in a study of early T cells in non-severe SARS-CoV-2 infection. Each CDR3 protein is one row after TCRdb ran MiXCR on the 5' RACE reads. The sample consists of 45,000 or so distinct CDR3 sequences, roughly 6% of them appearing once. The sample consisted of whole blood. These receptors were taken from an adult who was a healthcare worker with PCR-confirmed SARS-CoV-2 infection or an uninfected control (not recorded which).

This clonotype was seen at least ten times. The chain couples TRBV12-3 or TRBV12-4 to TRBJ1-2; D gene ambiguous. V lost 3 bases and J lost 6, with 14 bases in between. This CDR3 is 14 amino acids long. This CDR3 is CASSLSRSYDGYTF. The CDR3 bases are TGTGCCAGCAGTTTGTCCAGGTCTTATGATGGCTACACCTTC.

This clonotype has ten or more counts. The rearrangement joins TRBV4-1 to TRBJ2-5; D is unresolved. V lost 6 bases and J lost 2, with 10 bases in between. The CDR3 spans 13 residues. Germline-derived CDR1 and CDR2 are MGHRA and YSYEKL. CDR3 region: CASRKDTQETQYF. DNA of the CDR3: TGCGCCAGCAGAAAAGACACTCAAGAGACCCAGTACTTC.

This clonotype showed up many times. This sequence joins TRBV28 and TRBJ2-4; 9 nucleotides align to TRBD1. Trimming cost V 3 bases and J 14 bases; bases outside gene matches: 5. The V gene's germline CDR1 is MDHEN and CDR2 SYDVKM. This CDR3 spans 12 amino acids. The CDR3 reads CASSFTGQGEYF. The CDR3 DNA reads TGTGCCAGCAGTTTTACGGGACAGGGAGAGTACTTC.

V usage is TRBV10-3 and J usage is TRBJ1-1; tentatively, D is TRBD1 (6 bases). The CDR3 extends over 13 amino acids. CDR1 is ENHRY and CDR2 is SYGVKD in the germline V gene. Trimming shortened V by 11 bases and J by 0 bases, and 13 bases separated the two germline ends. The CDR3 loop reads CAAAGDMNTEAFF. The CDR3 DNA sequence: TGTGCCGCGGCCGGGGACATGAACACTGAAGCTTTCTTT.

This chain uses TRBV7-9 with TRBJ1-6; D gene uncertain. The CDR3 length is 13 residues. The germline V and J ends were trimmed by 5 bases and 7 bases, with 9 bases remaining between them. Germline loops: CDR1 SEHNR, CDR2 FQNEAQ (reference sequence). CDR3 bases: TGTGCCAGCAGCCCGACGGGGAATTCACCCCTCCACTTT. Its translation: CASSPTGNSPLHF.

The sample holds a few counts of this clonotype. The J gene is TRBJ1-4, the V gene TRBV23-1; 7 bases line up with TRBD1. TRBV23-1 is annotated as an ORF whose role is uncertain. The CDR3 contains 15 residues. The V gene end was trimmed by 5 bases and the J gene end by 6 bases; junction bases not matched to a gene: 9. Here the CDR3 reads CASSLQGTTDEKLFF. As DNA, the CDR3 is TGCGCCAGCAGTTTACAGGGGACGACGGATGAAAAACTGTTTTTT.

This clonotype was seen at least ten times. The gene calls are TRBV11-3 and TRBJ2-1; TRBD2 aligns across 9 bases. This CDR3 has 17 residues. Per the germline V gene, CDR1 is SGHNT and CDR2 is YENEEA. J lost 3 bases, V lost 1 base, and 7 bases had no gene match. The CDR3 nucleotides are TGTGCCAGCAGCTTAGGAAGCGCGGGGGGGCTCTACAATGAGCAGTTCTTC. It codes for CASSLGSAGGLYNEQFF.

The rearrangement links TRBV20-1 to TRBJ2-2; TRBD1 or TRBD2 may be the D gene (5 bases each). Germline V gene data show CDR1 as DFQATT and CDR2 as SNEGSKA (reference sequence). CDR3 length equals 15 residues. Trimming removed 0 bases at V and 5 bases at J, with 13 bases between. This chain's CDR3 is CSARDPGSWTGELFF. CDR3 in DNA: TGCAGTGCTAGAGATCCAGGGAGTTGGACCGGGGAGCTGTTTTTT.

J is TRBJ2-3 and V is TRBV11-2; 9 bases agree with TRBD1. Germline trimming cut 3 bases from V and 1 base from J; bases unmatched to any gene: 8. The CDR3 consists of 17 residues. In germline, CDR1 is SGHAT, CDR2 FQNNGV. DNA of the CDR3: TGTGCCAGCAGCTTGTACAGGGGGCGGACCGGCACAGATACGCAGTATTTT. It codes for CASSLYRGRTGTDTQYF. Complete variable domain (other parts from reference TRBV11-2 and TRBJ2-3): EAGVAQSPRYKIIEKRQSVAFWCNPISGHATLYWYQQILGQGPKLLIQFQNNGVVDDSQLPKDRFSAERLKGVDSTLKIQPAKLEDSAVYLCASSLYRGRTGTDTQYFGPGTRLTVL.